Below are 31 T cell receptor beta chains sequenced from a single sample in a study of blood T cell repertoires in COVID-19. Clones were sequenced by immunoSEQ multiplex PCR, and TCRdb holds only the in-frame ones, with some missing. The sample lists 230,000 or so clones; 80% to 90% were seen once. The sample consisted of peripheral blood. The receptors shown here come from a man aged 35 to 55 with active or convalescent COVID-19.

V is TRBV30 and J is TRBJ1-1, with TRBD1 as a possible D gene (5 bases). This CDR3 region has 11 residues. Germline CDR1 reads GTSNPN; CDR2 reads SVGIG (reference sequence). V lost 3 bases and J 8 bases, leaving 10 bases between the germline ends. This CDR3 is CAWRYAGEAFF. CDR3 nucleotide sequence: TGTGCCTGGAGGTACGCAGGGGAAGCTTTCTTT. Variable domain in full (rest from reference TRBV30 and TRBJ1-1): SQTIHQWPATLVQPVGSPLSLECTVEGTSNPNLYWYRQAAGRGLQLLFYSVGIGQISSEVPQNLSASRPQDRQFILSSKKLLLSDSGFYLCAWRYAGEAFFGQGTRLTVV.

The CDR3 reads CASSSNTGGAYGYTF. Written as DNA, the CDR3 is TGCGCCAGCAGCTCTAACACAGGGGGCGCCTATGGCTACACCTTC. The rearrangement joins TRBV5-1 to TRBJ1-2; 9 positions match TRBD1. Germline-derived CDR1 and CDR2 are SGHRS and YFSETQ. V trimming: 3 bases; J trimming: 4 bases; junction bases outside the gene matches: 7. This CDR3 has 15 residues. Drawing the rest from reference TRBV5-1 and TRBJ1-2, the complete variable domain is KAGVTQTPRYLIKTRGQQVTLSCSPISGHRSVSWYQQTPGQGLQFLFEYFSETQRNKGNFPGRFSGRQFSNSRSEMNVSTLELGDSALYLCASSSNTGGAYGYTFGSGTRLTVV.

The chain combines TRBV28 with TRBJ2-5, with D tentatively TRBD1 (6 bases). The CDR3 consists of 14 residues. Germline V gives CDR1 MDHEN, CDR2 SYDVKM. V lost 3 bases and J 5 bases, leaving 13 bases between the germline ends. CDR3 DNA sequence: TGTGCCAGCAGTTTCCGACAGGCTAGGGAGACCCAGTACTTC. Translation: CASSFRQARETQYF. Looking up the rest from reference TRBV28 and TRBJ2-5 gives the full variable domain: DVKVTQSSRYLVKRTGEKVFLECVQDMDHENMFWYRQDPGLGLRLIYFSYDVKMKEKGDIPEGYSVSREKKERFSLILESASTNQTSMYLCASSFRQARETQYFGPGTRLLVL.

The chain links TRBV11-3 to TRBJ1-2; 9 bases agree with TRBD1. V shed 5 bases and J 2 bases; nucleotides not matched to a gene: 6. CDR1 is SGHNT and CDR2 is YENEEA in the germline V gene. The CDR3 runs 15 residues. This CDR3 reads CASSPGDRENYGYTF. For the CDR3, the DNA is TGTGCCAGCAGCCCGGGGGACAGGGAAAACTATGGCTACACCTTC.

The rearrangement uses TRBV11-2 and TRBJ1-4; TRBD1 is a possible D gene (6 bases). This CDR3 contains 18 residues. V was shortened by 1 base and J by 2 bases, with 17 bases between the two germline ends. Germline V gives CDR1 SGHAT, CDR2 FQNNGV. The CDR3 bases are TGTGCCAGCAGCTTAGGGTCGGCCAGGGGTTCGACTAATGAAAAACTGTTTTTT. Protein: CASSLGSARGSTNEKLFF.

The CDR3 loop reads CATSDEIWDRMNYEQYF. The CDR3 coding sequence is TGTGCCACCAGTGATGAAATCTGGGACAGGATGAACTACGAGCAGTACTTC. The V call is TRBV24-1, the J call TRBJ2-7; TRBD1 matches at 8 bases. The V segment lost 3 bases and the J segment 3 bases; nucleotides outside the gene matches: 12. This CDR3 comprises 17 residues. The germline V gene has CDR1 KGHDR and CDR2 SFDVKD.

The V gene is TRBV6-6, the J gene TRBJ2-1; 8 bases line up with TRBD2. J lost 0 bases, V lost 5 bases, and 9 bases had no gene match. The CDR3 is 17 residues long. Germline lookup yields CDR1 MNHNY and CDR2 SVGAGI (reference sequence). The CDR3 DNA reads as TGTGCCAGCAGTCCCTATAGCGGGACGCTCTCCTACAATGAGCAGTTCTTC. This gives the protein CASSPYSGTLSYNEQFF.

This chain joins TRBV4-2 and TRBJ2-5, with TRBD2 matching over 9 bases. CDR1 and CDR2 from the germline V gene are LGHNA and YNFKEQ. V shed 4 bases, J shed 2 bases, and the junction held 20 bases outside the gene matches. CDR3 length: 20 residues. Written as DNA, the CDR3 is TGTGCCAGCAGCCCCCTGGGGAATAGCGGGAGCCAATGGAGTCAAGAGACCCAGTACTTC. Protein: CASSPLGNSGSQWSQETQYF.

The rearrangement uses TRBV27 and TRBJ1-2, with 9 positions matching TRBD1. Germline values: CDR1 MNHEY, CDR2 SMNVEV (reference sequence). This CDR3 has 14 amino acids. V gave up 2 bases and J gave up 7 bases; unmatched junction bases: 5. CDR3 sequence reads: CASSLMGTGRGYTF. The CDR3, as DNA: TGTGCCAGCAGTTTAATGGGGACAGGGCGTGGCTACACCTTC.

The gene calls are TRBV20-1 and TRBJ1-2; D is unresolved. V was trimmed by 7 bases and J by 2 bases, leaving 8 bases between them. CDR3 length: 11 amino acids. The V gene's germline CDR1 is DFQATT and CDR2 SNEGSKA (reference sequence). Written as DNA, the CDR3 is TGCAGTGTAGATTCAAACTATGGCTACACCTTC. Translating gives CSVDSNYGYTF.

The chain joins TRBV29-1 to TRBJ2-7; 7 positions agree with TRBD2. With 4 bases clipped from V and 6 bases from J, the junction kept 9 bases outside the gene matches. The CDR3 loop spans 13 amino acids. CDR1 is SQVTM and CDR2 is ANQGSEA in the germline V gene. The CDR3 nucleotides read TGCAGCGTTGGGGAGGGTCCTACTTCCGAGCAGTACTTC. Residues: CSVGEGPTSEQYF.

The J gene is TRBJ2-5, the V gene TRBV11-3; 9 bases fit TRBD1. CDR3 length: 15 amino acids. Germline assignment: CDR1 SGHNT and CDR2 YENEEA. The trim removed 7 bases at V and 5 bases at J, leaving 11 bases unmatched. CDR3 residues: CASMGRDRDMETQYF. The CDR3 DNA reads as TGTGCCAGCATGGGCCGGGACAGGGATATGGAGACCCAGTACTTC.

This chain links TRBV11-3 with TRBJ2-3, with D possibly TRBD1 on 5 matching bases. V lost 3 bases and J 11 bases, leaving 9 bases between the germline ends. Germline CDR1 reads SGHNT; CDR2 reads YENEEA. The CDR3 loop spans 11 amino acids. In nucleotides, the CDR3 is TGTGCCAGCAGCTTTTCGGACAAGCAGTATTTT. It codes for CASSFSDKQYF.

This rearrangement joins TRBV30 to TRBJ1-2; 11 bases are a match to TRBD1. The CDR3 has 15 residues. The germline V gene encodes CDR1 GTSNPN and CDR2 SVGIG (reference sequence). V trimming: 5 bases; J trimming: 6 bases; junction bases outside the gene matches: 11. DNA for the CDR3: TGTGCCTGGGGCCTTGGACAGGGGGCGCGTGATGGCTACACCTTC. Its translation: CAWGLGQGARDGYTF.

This clone was seen only a few times. The J gene is TRBJ2-7, the V gene TRBV27; the match to TRBD1 covers 10 bases. Germline loops: CDR1 MNHEY, CDR2 SMNVEV (reference sequence). CDR3 length equals 16 residues. Unmatched junction bases numbered 6, after V lost 4 bases and J lost 0 bases. This CDR3 is CASSSRQGATSYEQYF. The CDR3 DNA sequence: TGTGCCAGCAGTTCTCGACAGGGGGCAACCTCCTACGAGCAGTACTTC.

The chain couples TRBV3-1 (or the pseudogene TRBV3-2) to TRBJ1-2; D is uncertain. Germline lookup yields CDR1 LGHDT and CDR2 YNNKEL (reference sequence). The CDR3 spans 14 residues. Trimming took off 2 bases at V and 4 bases at J, with 11 bases between the two ends. CDR3 in DNA: TGTGCCAGCAGCCAACCCGACAAATTCTATGGCTACACCTTC. Translation: CASSQPDKFYGYTF.

This chain uses TRBV11-1 with TRBJ2-1; 8 bases are a match to TRBD1. The CDR3 runs 16 residues. Germline-derived CDR1 and CDR2 are SGHAT and FQDESV (reference sequence). The trim removed 5 bases at V and 2 bases at J, leaving 8 bases unmatched. The CDR3 DNA sequence: TGTGCCAGCAGCGGACAGGGCTGGGAGACCTACAATGAGCAGTTCTTC. Protein: CASSGQGWETYNEQFF.

The chain recombines TRBV13 with TRBJ2-3, with TRBD1 matching 7 bases. The CDR3 length is 14 residues. Germline V gives CDR1 PRHDT, CDR2 FYEKMQ (reference sequence). Unmatched junction bases numbered 1, after V lost 3 bases and J lost 1 base. CDR3 in amino acids: CASSFQGGTDTQYF. The CDR3 DNA reads as TGTGCCAGCAGCTTTCAGGGGGGCACAGATACGCAGTATTTT. The full variable domain, in which reference TRBV13 and TRBJ2-3 provide the parts outside the CDR3, is AAGVIQSPRHLIKEKRETATLKCYPIPRHDTVYWYQQGPGQDPQFLISFYEKMQSDKGSIPDRFSAQQFSDYHSELNMSSLELGDSALYFCASSFQGGTDTQYFGPGTRLTVL.

This clone was seen once. J is TRBJ2-3 and V is TRBV19, with a weak D call TRBD2 (5 bases). The CDR3 has 15 residues. V lost 7 bases to trimming and J lost 3 bases, with 17 bases between them. Germline V gene lookup returns CDR1 LNHDA and CDR2 SQIVND (reference sequence). In DNA, the CDR3 is TGTGCCAGTAAACTGGCCGAGGGTTGGACAGATACGCAGTATTTT. Translating gives CASKLAEGWTDTQYF.

The chain uses TRBV7-2 and TRBJ1-6; TRBD1 matches at 8 bases. The germline CDR1 and CDR2 sequences are SGHTA and FQGNSA. CDR3 length: 14 amino acids. The junction had 3 bases not matched to a gene; V was cut back by 1 base and J by 10 bases. The CDR3 nucleotides read TGTGCCAGCAGCTTAGGACAGGGGAGATCACCCCTCCACTTT. Translated: CASSLGQGRSPLHF.

The chain has TRBV30 and TRBJ1-1; D unresolved. The CDR3 runs to 11 residues. CDR1 is GTSNPN, CDR2 SVGIG, per germline (reference sequence). With 4 bases removed from V and 1 base from J, the gap between germline ends came to 4 bases. The CDR3 coding sequence is TGTGCCTGGAACAGGAACACTGAAGCTTTCTTT. This sequence encodes CAWNRNTEAFF.

V and J are TRBV7-2 and TRBJ2-7, with TRBD1 matching 7 bases. Germline V lookup: CDR1 SGHTA, CDR2 FQGNSA. Trimming cost V 3 bases and J 8 bases; bases outside gene matches: 10. The CDR3 contains 14 residues. The CDR3 reads CASSLGTEPKKQYF. CDR3 bases: TGTGCCAGCAGCTTGGGGACAGAGCCTAAGAAGCAGTACTTC.

This clone was detected once. The chain is built from TRBV6-5 and TRBJ2-7, with D perhaps matching TRBD1 (6 bases). The CDR3 extends over 16 amino acids. The germline gives CDR1 MNHEY, CDR2 SVGAGI. V was clipped by 0 bases and J by 3 bases, with 15 bases between them. The CDR3 sequence: CASSYSTLRGSYEQYF. CDR3 nucleotide sequence: TGTGCCAGCAGTTACTCTACTCTCAGGGGTAGCTACGAGCAGTACTTC.

This rearrangement joins TRBV6-6 to TRBJ2-2; D may be TRBD1 (5 bases). The ends were cut back, 6 bases at V and 1 base at J, with 12 bases in the middle. Germline values: CDR1 MNHNY, CDR2 SVGAGI (reference sequence). The CDR3 consists of 15 residues. This CDR3 is CASRLRGQNTGELFF. The DNA for the CDR3 is TGTGCCAGCAGATTACGCGGACAGAACACCGGGGAGCTGTTTTTT.

The V and J genes are TRBV3-1 (or the pseudogene TRBV3-2) and TRBJ2-3, with 12 bases identical to TRBD2. Germline CDR1 LGHDT, CDR2 YNNKEL (reference sequence). The CDR3 sequence is 14 residues long. V was clipped by 4 bases and J by 5 bases; unmatched bases: 1. CDR3 loop: CASSRLAGVDTQYF. CDR3 DNA sequence: TGTGCCAGCAGCCGACTAGCGGGAGTAGATACGCAGTATTTT.

This clone was found once. This sequence joins TRBV5-4 and TRBJ1-5, with a possible D match to TRBD1 (6 bases). From germline, CDR1 is SGHNT and CDR2 YYREEE (reference sequence). CDR3 length: 12 amino acids. The ends were cut back, 2 bases at V and 10 bases at J, with 10 bases in the middle. The CDR3 sequence: CASSFWGQPQHF. In DNA, the CDR3 is TGTGCCAGCAGCTTCTGGGGGCAACCCCAGCATTTT.

This clone has just a few counts. V gene TRBV7-9 combines with J gene TRBJ1-6; D gene ambiguous. Germline CDR1 reads SEHNR; CDR2 reads FQNEAQ (reference sequence). The CDR3 extends over 11 amino acids. With 4 bases removed from V and 11 bases from J, the gap between germline ends came to 6 bases. CDR3 protein: CASSSEPPLHF. The DNA for the CDR3 is TGTGCCAGCAGCTCCGAGCCACCCCTCCACTTT.

The table lists this clone with a count of one. The chain is built from TRBV10-3 and TRBJ1-3, with 8 nucleotides matching TRBD1. In germline, CDR1 is ENHRY, CDR2 SYGVKD. Trimming at V came to 9 bases and at J to 4 bases, leaving 8 bases not matched to a gene. The CDR3 covers 14 residues. The CDR3: CAIGGQVFGNTIYF. The CDR3 DNA reads as TGTGCCATTGGGGGACAGGTCTTCGGAAACACCATATATTTT.

This sequence joins TRBV7-9 and TRBJ2-7, with 7 bases aligning to TRBD2. Germline CDR1 SEHNR, CDR2 FQNEAQ (reference sequence). This CDR3 is built from 15 residues. Trimming took 11 bases from V and 3 from J; bases not matched to a gene: 16. The CDR3 spells CAAALGAGVNYEQYF. CDR3 sequence (DNA): TGTGCCGCCGCTTTAGGGGCGGGGGTGAACTACGAGCAGTACTTC.

This clone was recorded at least ten times. This sequence joins TRBV28 and TRBJ2-1, with D possibly TRBD1 on 6 matching bases. Germline CDR1 is MDHEN and CDR2 is SYDVKM. The CDR3 spans 18 residues. V was clipped by 3 bases and J by 7 bases, with 25 bases between them. CDR3 protein: CASSFLGGEKTGLNEQFF. In DNA, the CDR3 is TGTGCCAGCAGTTTTTTGGGTGGGGAGAAAACAGGGCTAAATGAGCAGTTCTTC.

This chain links TRBV2 with TRBJ2-1; D unresolved. V shed 6 bases and J shed 8 bases, with 14 bases lying between them. CDR3 length equals 13 residues. The V gene's germline CDR1 is SNHLY and CDR2 FYNNEI. This CDR3 is CASSSLRYDEQFF. The CDR3 nucleotides are TGTGCCAGCAGCTCCCTCAGGTACGATGAGCAGTTCTTC.